Listed below are T cell receptor beta chains from one sample, sequenced in a study of T-cell reconstitution after alpha-beta-depleted transplantation in children. TCRdb fed the PCR reads into MiXCR, producing one record per CDR3 protein. The sample lists 450,000 to 700,000 distinct CDR3 sequences; about a quarter were seen once. The sample here was PBMCs, taken before TCRalphabeta/CD19-depleted stem cell transplant. The receptors shown here come from a boy in the first two years of life with Wiskott-Aldrich syndrome, due to receive a stem cell transplant. Each CDR3 is given with its conserved first and last residue. The order of the fields is D gene, V gene, clone size, J gene, CDR3 DNA, CDR3 protein. The D gene is left open where the match is weak. Not every row has a clone size; where given, it reads once, few, many or a size class.

>TRBD2|TRBV7-9|few|TRBJ2-1
TGTGCCAGCACCGTAATCGGGCTAGCGGGAGGATATGAGCAGTTCTTC
CASTVIGLAGGYEQFF
>-|TRBV7-9|few|TRBJ1-4
TGTGCCACCCTGACTAATGAAAAACTGTTTTTT
CATLTNEKLFF
>-|TRBV20-1|-|TRBJ2-2
TGCAGTGCCCAGCCAGACTCCACCGGGGAGCTGTTTTTT
CSAQPDSTGELFF
>TRBD2|TRBV11-2|-|TRBJ2-1
TGTGCCAGCAGCTCCAGAGCCGCGGGAGGGGTCTACAATGAGCAGTTCTTC
CASSSRAAGGVYNEQFF
>-|TRBV5-1|-|TRBJ2-1
TGCGCCAGCAGCCTGGGTTGGGTTCCGCCACAGTTCTTC
CASSLGWVPPQFF
>-|TRBV20-1|once|TRBJ2-5
TGCAGTGCTAGTCGAGGGGTTGAAGAGACCCAGTACTTC
CSASRGVEETQYF
>TRBD2|TRBV20-1|few|TRBJ2-1
TGCAGTGCTAGAGATCCGCGGGAGAGTTACAATGAGCAGTTCTTC
CSARDPRESYNEQFF
>TRBD1|TRBV7-9|once|TRBJ1-4
TGTGCCAGCAGCTCTGGGTCAGGGGGCGCCTTAGGGAAACTGTTTTTT
CASSSGSGGALGKLFF
>TRBD1|TRBV27|-|TRBJ1-5
TGTGCCAGCAGTTTAATCTGGCGGGGACAGAACAATCAGCCCCAGCATTTT
CASSLIWRGQNNQPQHF
>-|TRBV27|-|TRBJ1-5
TGTGCCAGCAGTTTAAGCAGGGTGGGACAGCCCCAGCATTTT
CASSLSRVGQPQHF
>-|TRBV4-1|few|TRBJ1-2
TGCGCCAGCAGCTCGGGAGGGAGGGCCATTTATGGCTACACCTTC
CASSSGGRAIYGYTF
>-|TRBV20-1|-|TRBJ2-3
TGCAGTGCTAGAGTTACAGGGAGCACAGATACGCAGTATTTT
CSARVTGSTDTQYF
>TRBD1|TRBV6-1|few|TRBJ2-7
TGTGCCAGCAGCCACGGGACAGACTACGAGCAGTACTTC
CASSHGTDYEQYF
>-|TRBV28|few|TRBJ2-1
TGTGCAACGGGGAACAACAATGAGCAGTTCTTC
CATGNNNEQFF
>-|TRBV6-1|-|TRBJ2-1
TGTGCCAGCAGGAGTAGGCTTTTAGATGAGCAGTTCTTC
CASRSRLLDEQFF
>-|TRBV10-3|few|TRBJ1-5
TGTGCCAGCAGGGAGAAGAGCAATCAGCCCCAGCATTTT
CASREKSNQPQHF
>-|TRBV20-1|-|TRBJ2-7
TGCAGTGCTAGAAAGGTCGCGCCCAACGAGCAGTACTTC
CSARKVAPNEQYF
>TRBD1|TRBV5-1|few|TRBJ2-7
TGCGCCAGCAGTTCGGGACAGGGGATGCACGAGCAGTACTTC
CASSSGQGMHEQYF
>-|TRBV20-1|-|TRBJ2-6
TGCAGTGCTAGGTCCGGAAGGGGGGCCAACGTCCTGACTTTC
CSARSGRGANVLTF
>TRBD2|TRBV24-1|few|TRBJ2-5
TGTGCCACCAGTGATACGGGGAGGGCACCCCAAGAGACCCAGTACTTC
CATSDTGRAPQETQYF
>-|TRBV5-1|-|TRBJ2-4
TGCGCCAGCAGCGCCCTTTGGGGAGTTGGAAACATTCAGTACTTC
CASSALWGVGNIQYF
>TRBD2|TRBV27|-|TRBJ2-7
TGTGCCAGCAGTGCCGGACTAGCGGGTGGATCCGGCCGGTACTTC
CASSAGLAGGSGRYF
>-|TRBV7-9|few|TRBJ2-5
TGTGCCAGCAGCTACGTCTCCGGTACTAGTTTATGGAACCAGTACTTC
CASSYVSGTSLWNQYF
>-|TRBV18|-|TRBJ2-3
TGTGCCAGCTCTTCGGCGCGGGAACGGTCAGATACGCAGTATTTT
CASSSARERSDTQYF
>-|TRBV5-1|-|TRBJ2-2
TGCGCCAGCAGCTCTAGCGTAGACACCGGGGAGCTGTTTTTT
CASSSSVDTGELFF
>-|TRBV3-1|-|TRBJ2-7
TGTGCCAGCAGCCCCACAGGTTCTATAACCTACGAGCAGTACTTC
CASSPTGSITYEQYF
>-|TRBV20-1|-|TRBJ2-3
TGCAGTGCTAGAGGAGGGTCAGATACGCAGTATTTT
CSARGGSDTQYF
>-|TRBV12-3/TRBV12-4|-|TRBJ1-4
TGTGCCAGCAGTTTAGCGGGGACCCTTTTGGTGGATGAAAAACTGTTTTTT
CASSLAGTLLVDEKLFF
>-|TRBV20-1|-|TRBJ2-2
TGCAGTGCTAGAGCTGGCACCACCGGGGAGCTGTTTTTT
CSARAGTTGELFF
>TRBD2|TRBV20-1|-|TRBJ2-1
TGCAGTGCTAGTCCGGGACTAGCGGGTAACAATGAGCAGTTCTTC
CSASPGLAGNNEQFF
>-|TRBV5-1|few|TRBJ2-5
TGCGCCAGCAGCGAGGTGGTAGCCGTCGAGACCCAGTACTTC
CASSEVVAVETQYF
>-|TRBV5-5|-|TRBJ2-6
TGTGCCAGCAGCTTCGTTAGTGGCTCTGGGGCCAACGTCCTGACTTTC
CASSFVSGSGANVLTF
>TRBD1|TRBV5-1|-|TRBJ2-7
TGCGCCAGCAGCTGGACAGGGGCCAACCCCTACGAGCAGTACTTC
CASSWTGANPYEQYF
>-|TRBV20-1|few|TRBJ2-3
TGCAGTGCTAGAGGGTCCTACCGAGCGCAAGATACGCAGTATTTT
CSARGSYRAQDTQYF
>TRBD2|TRBV6-1|few|TRBJ2-5
TGTGCCAGCAAGGCGGGAGGGCCAGAGACCCAGTACTTC
CASKAGGPETQYF
>-|TRBV5-6|few|TRBJ2-7
TGTGCCAGCAGCTTCGGGGACCGGCGAACCTACGAGCAGTACTTC
CASSFGDRRTYEQYF
>-|TRBV29-1|few|TRBJ1-1
TGCAGCGTTGTTGTAGGAATGAACACTGAAGCTTTCTTT
CSVVVGMNTEAFF
>-|TRBV24-1|few|TRBJ1-5
TGTGCCACCAGTGACCGTGACCCCAATCAGCCCCAGCATTTT
CATSDRDPNQPQHF
>TRBD1|TRBV9|few|TRBJ2-3
TGTGCCAGCAGCGCATCCGGGACAGCTCAAACCACAGATACGCAGTATTTT
CASSASGTAQTTDTQYF
>TRBD1|TRBV4-1|few|TRBJ1-5
TGCGCCAGCAGCCAAGATTCCGGACAGGCGATTCAGCCCCAGCATTTT
CASSQDSGQAIQPQHF
>TRBD1|TRBV20-1|-|TRBJ2-7
TGCTGTGCTAAGACAGGGGGCAGGTCCTACGAGCAGTACTTC
CCAKTGGRSYEQYF
>-|TRBV10-3|few|TRBJ2-5
TGTGCCATCAGTGATTATTTTTCGTCAGGTCAAGAGACCCAGTACTTC
CAISDYFSSGQETQYF
>TRBD2|TRBV5-6|-|TRBJ2-1
TGTGCCAGCAGCCGGAGATGGGTAGCGGGAGGACCCAGCTCCTACAATGAGCAGTTCTTC
CASSRRWVAGGPSSYNEQFF
>-|TRBV4-1|few|TRBJ2-5
TGCGCCAGCAGCCCGACCGGGACACCTCAAGAGACCCAGTACTTC
CASSPTGTPQETQYF
>-|TRBV18|-|TRBJ1-2
TGTGCCAGCTCCCTTGGGCAGTCCTCCTATGGCTACACCTTC
CASSLGQSSYGYTF
>TRBD1|TRBV18|-|TRBJ2-7
TGTGCCAGCTCACGCATAAAAACCGGGACAGGGGACTACGAGCAGTACTTC
CASSRIKTGTGDYEQYF
>-|TRBV7-2|-|TRBJ1-5
TGTGCCAGCAGCCCAGGCCGGCCGGGAATCGGGCCCCAGCATTTT
CASSPGRPGIGPQHF
>-|TRBV7-6|-|TRBJ2-1
TGTGCCAGCAGCTTAGGGTCGAGAAACTCCTACAATGAGCAGTTCTTC
CASSLGSRNSYNEQFF
>-|TRBV5-1|-|TRBJ1-5
TGCGCCAGCAGCCTATGGGTCAGTAGCAATCAGCCCCAGCATTTT
CASSLWVSSNQPQHF
>-|TRBV5-1|-|TRBJ2-5
TGCGCCAGCAGGACACAGGGTCAAGAGACCCAGTACTTC
CASRTQGQETQYF
>TRBD1|TRBV29-1|few|TRBJ2-1
TGCAGCGTTGAACCCAGGGGACAGAACAATGAGCAGTTCTTC
CSVEPRGQNNEQFF
>TRBD2|TRBV27|-|TRBJ2-7
TGTGCCAGCAGTTTTGGTTCTATCGGGGGGGGCTACGAGCAGTACTTC
CASSFGSIGGGYEQYF
>-|TRBV2|-|TRBJ2-3
TGTGCCAGCAGTTTCAGGGGTGAAGGGGAAACAGATACGCAGTATTTT
CASSFRGEGETDTQYF
>TRBD2|TRBV7-9|few|TRBJ2-7
TGTGCCAGCAGCTTTGGGCCCCGCGGGAGTAAGTACGAGCAGTACTTC
CASSFGPRGSKYEQYF
>-|TRBV6-5|few|TRBJ1-1
TGTGCCAGCAGTTACTGGACCGGGAACACTGAAGCTTTCTTT
CASSYWTGNTEAFF
>-|TRBV30|-|TRBJ1-1
TGTGCCTGGAGTGTAAGGCTGAACACTGAAGCTTTCTTT
CAWSVRLNTEAFF
>-|TRBV9|-|TRBJ1-1
TGTGCCAGCAGCGTAGCTACAAGGGCGAGTGAAGCTTTCTTT
CASSVATRASEAFF
>TRBD1|TRBV12-3/TRBV12-4|few|TRBJ1-3
TGTGCCAGCACCTACGGGACAGGGGGAGGTGGAAACACCATATATTTT
CASTYGTGGGGNTIYF
>TRBD1|TRBV7-9|-|TRBJ2-1
TGTGCCAGCAGCAAAGGACAGGGAGTGGATGAGCAGTTCTTC
CASSKGQGVDEQFF